Listed here are 32 T cell receptor beta chains from one sample, sequenced in a study of monozygotic twins with inflammatory bowel disease. TCRdb reprocessed the 5' RACE reads and stores each CDR3 protein as one record, lacking DNA. The data show some 170,000 distinct CDR3 sequences, and the top ten clones hold over 2.5%. The sample taken for sequencing was blood. Every receptor here comes from a human donor with ulcerative colitis or Crohn's disease, or a healthy co-twin of an affected twin (not recorded which).

This chain connects TRBV7-9 to TRBJ2-5; TCRdb's D call of TRBD1 is untestable without DNA. The CDR3 is 14 amino acids. Germline V lookup: CDR1 SEHNR, CDR2 FQNEAQ (reference sequence). The CDR3: CASSHTRGSETQYF.

V is TRBV9 and J is TRBJ2-7; without DNA, the TCRdb call of TRBD1 cannot be checked. Per the germline V gene, CDR1 is SGDLS and CDR2 is YYNGEE. This CDR3 spans 15 amino acids. CDR3 in amino acids: CASSVSGGSTYEQYF.

The J gene is TRBJ2-7, the V gene TRBV11-2; TCRdb lists TRBD1, though no DNA is available to test this call. Germline CDR1 reads SGHAT; CDR2 reads FQNNGV. The length of the CDR3 is 16 residues. CDR3 residues: CASSLRRDRGTYEQYF.

The rearrangement uses TRBV5-3 and TRBJ2-5; the TCRdb call, TRBD2, lacks DNA for checking. TRBV5-3 is classed as an ORF, of uncertain function. This CDR3 is built from 17 residues. The CDR3 here is CARSAVGLSLYQETQYF.

The genes are TRBV7-9 and TRBJ2-1. CDR3 length: 13 residues. From germline, CDR1 is SEHNR and CDR2 FQNEAQ (reference sequence). The CDR3 loop reads CASSLTRDNEQFF.

V and J are TRBV5-4 and TRBJ2-1. CDR3 length equals 15 residues. Per germline, CDR1 SGHNT and CDR2 YYREEE (reference sequence). CDR3 in amino acids: CASSFEKGSYNEQFF.

The chain uses TRBV7-9 and TRBJ2-1. This CDR3 spans 14 amino acids. Germline V CDR1 and CDR2: SEHNR, FQNEAQ (reference sequence). The CDR3 reads CASSLASWYNEQFF.

The chain employs TRBV12-3 or TRBV12-4 and TRBJ2-1; TCRdb calls TRBD2, which cannot be checked without DNA. The CDR3 loop spans 18 amino acids. The CDR3 loop is CASSPPWGEGASNNEQFF.

The rearrangement links TRBV19 to TRBJ2-1; TCRdb outputs TRBD2, but without DNA this stays unchecked. The CDR3 extends over 18 amino acids. Germline V lookup: CDR1 LNHDA, CDR2 SQIVND (reference sequence). CDR3 sequence reads: CASNTGLAGVTTYNEQFF.

The rearrangement links TRBV25-1 to TRBJ1-1; TCRdb's assignment of TRBD1 cannot be checked, as there is no DNA. The CDR3 length is 14 residues. CDR1 and CDR2 from the germline V gene are MGHDK and SYGVNS. CDR3 amino acids: CASSGTGYGTEAFF. Using reference TRBV25-1 and TRBJ1-1 for the parts outside the CDR3, the full variable domain is EADIYQTPRYLVIGTGKKITLECSQTMGHDKMYWYQQDPGMELHLIHYSYGVNSTEKGDLSSESTVSRIRTEHFPLTLESARPSHTSQYLCASSGTGYGTEAFFGQGTRLTVV.

The gene calls are TRBV4-1 and TRBJ2-3; TCRdb selects TRBD2, and the lack of DNA leaves this call unchecked. Germline-derived CDR1 and CDR2 are MGHRA and YSYEKL. The CDR3 length is 16 residues. CDR3 protein: CASSQSGISSTDTQYF.

The chain has TRBV5-6 and TRBJ2-1; TCRdb's assignment of TRBD1 cannot be checked, as there is no DNA. Germline V gene lookup returns CDR1 SGHDT and CDR2 YYEEEE. The CDR3 loop spans 14 amino acids. This chain's CDR3 is CASSLFGARNEQFF.

The CDR3 spells CASSGSGRSYSEQYF. This chain uses TRBV5-1 with TRBJ2-7; TCRdb selects TRBD2, and the lack of DNA leaves this call unchecked. The CDR3 is made up of 15 amino acids. Germline V CDR1 and CDR2: SGHRS, YFSETQ.

This chain uses TRBV6-5 with TRBJ1-2; absent DNA, TCRdb's TRBD1 call cannot be checked. CDR1 and CDR2 (germline): MNHEY, SVGAGI. The CDR3 contains 13 residues. CDR3 in amino acids: CASSYFRGEGYTF.

This chain uses TRBV5-1 with TRBJ2-3; TCRdb reports TRBD2, a call that lacks DNA to check it against. From germline, CDR1 is SGHRS and CDR2 YFSETQ. The CDR3 is 15 residues long. The CDR3 reads CASSLGGEETDTQYF.

CDR3 protein: CASSPGSRGSNYGYTF. The chain uses TRBV5-1 and TRBJ1-2. The CDR3 is made up of 16 amino acids. From germline, CDR1 is SGHRS and CDR2 YFSETQ.

This chain connects TRBV7-9 to TRBJ1-2; TCRdb designates TRBD1, a call that cannot be tested without DNA. The CDR3 covers 16 residues. The germline CDR1 and CDR2 sequences are SEHNR and FQNEAQ (reference sequence). The CDR3 region is CASSLALDRASYGYTF.

The chain recombines TRBV6-1 with TRBJ1-5; TCRdb designates TRBD1, a call that cannot be tested without DNA. The CDR3 totals 16 residues. Per the germline V gene, CDR1 is MNHNS and CDR2 is SASEGT. The CDR3 protein is CASSKDREFGNQPQHF.

This chain joins TRBV7-2 and TRBJ2-1; the D call of TRBD2 rests on TCRdb alone, since no DNA is present to check it. This CDR3 comprises 16 residues. The germline CDR1 and CDR2 sequences are SGHTA and FQGNSA. The CDR3 sequence: CASSSWTSGSLNEPFF. Full variable domain (remainder filled in from reference TRBV7-2 and TRBJ2-1): GAGVSQSPSNKVTEKGKDVELRCDPISGHTALYWYRQSLGQGLEFLIYFQGNSAPDKSGLPSDRFSAERTGGSVSTLTIQRTQQEDSAVYLCASSSWTSGSLNEPFFGPGTRLTVL.

J is TRBJ2-5 and V is TRBV29-1; TCRdb outputs TRBD1, but without DNA this stays unchecked. CDR3 length: 13 residues. Germline assignment: CDR1 SQVTM and CDR2 ANQGSEA. Here the CDR3 reads CSVGTPQRETQYF.

The chain uses TRBV20-1 and TRBJ2-7; TCRdb's D call of TRBD1 is untestable without DNA. CDR3 length: 14 residues. Germline CDR1 and CDR2: DFQATT and SNEGSKA (reference sequence). CDR3 residues: CSARDGGYTYEQYF.

The V call is TRBV7-8, the J call TRBJ1-5; the TRBD1 assignment by TCRdb is unverifiable without DNA. The CDR3 runs 16 residues. Germline-derived CDR1 and CDR2 are SGHVS and FQNEAQ. The CDR3 sequence: CASSQDSPWGNQPQHF.

The chain employs TRBV12-3 or TRBV12-4 and TRBJ1-2; there is no DNA to check the TCRdb D call of TRBD1. There are 16 residues in the CDR3. The CDR3 sequence: CASSLGWQGPRYGYTF.

This sequence joins TRBV5-1 and TRBJ2-1; as DNA is missing, the TRBD2 call by TCRdb cannot be tested. Germline V gene data show CDR1 as SGHRS and CDR2 as YFSETQ. The CDR3 is 17 residues long. This chain's CDR3 is CASSPGTSWSSYNEQFF.

The chain carries TRBV30 and TRBJ1-2; no DNA is available, so the TRBD1 call from TCRdb remains unchecked. CDR1 is GTSNPN and CDR2 is SVGIG in the germline V gene (reference sequence). The length of the CDR3 is 15 residues. CDR3 residues: CACPNPNREPYGYTF.

This chain joins TRBV15 and TRBJ1-5; TCRdb's D call of TRBD1 is untestable without DNA. The CDR3 is 13 residues long. Germline loops: CDR1 LNHNV, CDR2 YYDKDF (reference sequence). CDR3 amino acids: CATSRVGQGALNF.

This chain uses TRBV7-2 with TRBJ2-5; TCRdb lists TRBD2, though no DNA is available to test this call. CDR3 size: 16 residues. Germline assignment: CDR1 SGHTA and CDR2 FQGNSA. The chain's CDR3 is CASRGQTSGRGETQYF.

The V call is TRBV12-3 or TRBV12-4, the J call TRBJ2-7. The CDR3 spans 12 residues. The CDR3 loop is CASRKDLYEQYF.

This rearrangement joins TRBV28 to TRBJ2-1; TCRdb outputs TRBD1, but without DNA this stays unchecked. Germline-derived CDR1 and CDR2 are MDHEN and SYDVKM. This CDR3 has 11 amino acids. CDR3 amino acids: CGWTGKGEQFF.

The J gene is TRBJ1-1, the V gene TRBV27; TCRdb returns TRBD1, unconfirmable since there is no DNA. The CDR3 has 14 amino acids. CDR1 is MNHEY and CDR2 is SMNVEV in the germline V gene (reference sequence). This CDR3 is CASTRRGGGTEAFF.

The V call is TRBV29-1, the J call TRBJ2-7; TCRdb gives TRBD1 as the D gene, but with no DNA this cannot be confirmed. Germline CDR1 and CDR2: SQVTM and ANQGSEA. The CDR3 is 15 residues long. The CDR3 is CSVQGGTGATYEQYF.

The rearrangement links TRBV24-1 to TRBJ2-3; TCRdb picks TRBD1, but there is no DNA to check that call. This CDR3 contains 16 residues. Germline values: CDR1 KGHDR, CDR2 SFDVKD. Here the CDR3 reads CATSDALGAGSDTQYF.